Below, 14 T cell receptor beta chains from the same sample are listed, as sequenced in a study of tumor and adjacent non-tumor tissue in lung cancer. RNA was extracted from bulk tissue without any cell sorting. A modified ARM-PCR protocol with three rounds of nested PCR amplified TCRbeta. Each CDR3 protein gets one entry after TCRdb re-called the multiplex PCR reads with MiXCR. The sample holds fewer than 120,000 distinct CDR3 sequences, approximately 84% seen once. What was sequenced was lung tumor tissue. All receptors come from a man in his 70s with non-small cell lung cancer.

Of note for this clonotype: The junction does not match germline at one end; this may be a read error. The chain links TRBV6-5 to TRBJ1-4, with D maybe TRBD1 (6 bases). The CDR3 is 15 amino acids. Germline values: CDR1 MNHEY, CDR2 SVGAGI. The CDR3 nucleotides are TGTGCCAGCAGGTCTGGGCAGGGGAGAGGTGAAAATCTGTTTTTT. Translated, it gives CASRSGQGRGENLFF.

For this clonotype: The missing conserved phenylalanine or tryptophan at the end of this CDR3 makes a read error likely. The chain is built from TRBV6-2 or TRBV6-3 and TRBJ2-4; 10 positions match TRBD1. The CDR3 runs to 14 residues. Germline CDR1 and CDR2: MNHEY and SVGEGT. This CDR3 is CVSSSFGQGDIQYL. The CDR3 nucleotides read TGTGTCAGCAGTTCTTTTGGACAGGGGGACATTCAGTACCTC.

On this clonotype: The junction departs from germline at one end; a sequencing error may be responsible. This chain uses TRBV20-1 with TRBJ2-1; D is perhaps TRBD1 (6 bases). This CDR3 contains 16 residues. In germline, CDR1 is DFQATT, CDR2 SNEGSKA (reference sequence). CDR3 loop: CSTRSTGASSYNEQFF. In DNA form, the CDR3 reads TGCAGTACTAGGTCGACAGGAGCTAGCTCCTACAATGAACAGTTCTTC.

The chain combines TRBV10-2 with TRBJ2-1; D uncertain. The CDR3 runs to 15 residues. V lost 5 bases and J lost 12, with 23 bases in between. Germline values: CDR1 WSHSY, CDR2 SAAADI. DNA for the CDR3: TGCGCCAGCAGTTCCCCGGCACCCTCTTCTCATGGGCAGTTCTTC. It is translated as CASSSPAPSSHGQFF.

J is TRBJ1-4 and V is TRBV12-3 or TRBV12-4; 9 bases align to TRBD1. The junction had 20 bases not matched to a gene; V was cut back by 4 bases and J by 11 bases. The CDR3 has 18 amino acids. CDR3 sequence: CASSSYSLSTRTGVKLFF. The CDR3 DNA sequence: TGTGCCAGCAGTTCGTATTCCCTTTCAACTCGGACAGGGGTTAAACTGTTTTTT.

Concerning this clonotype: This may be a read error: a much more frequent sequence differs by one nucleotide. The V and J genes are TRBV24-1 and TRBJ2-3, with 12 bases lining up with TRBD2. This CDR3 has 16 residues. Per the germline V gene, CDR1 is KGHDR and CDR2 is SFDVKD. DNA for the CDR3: TGTGCCACCGGTGATCGACTAGCGGGAGTTACAGATACGCAGTATTTT. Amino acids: CATGDRLAGVTDTQYF.

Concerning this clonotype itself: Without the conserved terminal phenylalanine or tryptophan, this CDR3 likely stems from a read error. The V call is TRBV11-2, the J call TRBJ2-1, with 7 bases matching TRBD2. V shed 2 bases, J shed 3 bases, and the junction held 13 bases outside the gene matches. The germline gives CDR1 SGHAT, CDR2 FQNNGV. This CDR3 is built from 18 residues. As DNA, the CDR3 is TGTGCCAGCAGCTTACATGTGCGGGAGTGGGCCTACTACAATGAGCAGTTCATC. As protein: CASSLHVREWAYYNEQFI.

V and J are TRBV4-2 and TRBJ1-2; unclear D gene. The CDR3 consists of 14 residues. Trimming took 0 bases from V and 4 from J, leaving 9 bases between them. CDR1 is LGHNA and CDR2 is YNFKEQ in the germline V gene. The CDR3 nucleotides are TGTGCCAGCAGCCAAGACGATACTATCTATGGCTACACCTTC. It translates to CASSQDDTIYGYTF.

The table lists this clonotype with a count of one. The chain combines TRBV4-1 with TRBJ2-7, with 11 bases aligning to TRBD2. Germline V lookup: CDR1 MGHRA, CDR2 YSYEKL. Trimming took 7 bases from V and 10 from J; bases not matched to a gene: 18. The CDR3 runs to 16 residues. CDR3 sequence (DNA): TGCGCCAGCAACCGGACACTAGCGGGAGAGGGGGACAACCAGTACTTC. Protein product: CASNRTLAGEGDNQYF.

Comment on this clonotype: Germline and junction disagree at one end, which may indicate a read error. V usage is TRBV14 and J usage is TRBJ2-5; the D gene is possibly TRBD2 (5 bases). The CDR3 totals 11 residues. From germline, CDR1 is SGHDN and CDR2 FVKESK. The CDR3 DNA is TGTGCCGGCAGCCAATCGGGGATCCAGTACTTC. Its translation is CAGSQSGIQYF.

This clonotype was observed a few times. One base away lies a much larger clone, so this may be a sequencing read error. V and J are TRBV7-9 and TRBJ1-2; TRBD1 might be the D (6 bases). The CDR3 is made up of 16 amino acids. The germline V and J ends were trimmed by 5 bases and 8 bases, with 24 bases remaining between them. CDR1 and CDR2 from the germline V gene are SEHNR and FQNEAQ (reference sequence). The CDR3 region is CASSPRRLQGLHGYTF. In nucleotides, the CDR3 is TGTGCCAGCAGCCCCCGTAGATTACAGGGTCTTCACGGCTACACCTTC.

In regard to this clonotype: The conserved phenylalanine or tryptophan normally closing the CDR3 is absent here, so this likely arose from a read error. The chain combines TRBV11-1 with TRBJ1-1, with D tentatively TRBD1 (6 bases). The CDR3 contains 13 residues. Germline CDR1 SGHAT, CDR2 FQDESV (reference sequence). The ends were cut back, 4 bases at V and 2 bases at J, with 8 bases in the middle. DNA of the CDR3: TGTGCCAGCAGCTCGGGACAAAACACTGAAGCTTTCTCT. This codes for CASSSGQNTEAFS.

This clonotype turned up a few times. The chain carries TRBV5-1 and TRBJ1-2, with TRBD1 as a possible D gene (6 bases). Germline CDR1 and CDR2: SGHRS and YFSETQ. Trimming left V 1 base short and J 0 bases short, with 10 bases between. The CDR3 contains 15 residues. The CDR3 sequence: CASSLRGTSNYGYTF. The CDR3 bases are TGCGCCAGCAGCTTGAGGGGGACATCTAACTATGGCTACACCTTC. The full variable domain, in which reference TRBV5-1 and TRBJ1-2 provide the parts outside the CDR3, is KAGVTQTPRYLIKTRGQQVTLSCSPISGHRSVSWYQQTPGQGLQFLFEYFSETQRNKGNFPGRFSGRQFSNSRSEMNVSTLELGDSALYLCASSLRGTSNYGYTFGSGTRLTVV.

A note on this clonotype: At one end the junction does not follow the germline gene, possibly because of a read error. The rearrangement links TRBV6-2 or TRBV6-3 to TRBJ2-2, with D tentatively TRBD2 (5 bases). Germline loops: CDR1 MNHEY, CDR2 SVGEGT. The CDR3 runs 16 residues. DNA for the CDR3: TGTGCCACCAGTACACACCCCCGGGATCACACCGGGGAGCTGTTTTTT. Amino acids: CATSTHPRDHTGELFF.